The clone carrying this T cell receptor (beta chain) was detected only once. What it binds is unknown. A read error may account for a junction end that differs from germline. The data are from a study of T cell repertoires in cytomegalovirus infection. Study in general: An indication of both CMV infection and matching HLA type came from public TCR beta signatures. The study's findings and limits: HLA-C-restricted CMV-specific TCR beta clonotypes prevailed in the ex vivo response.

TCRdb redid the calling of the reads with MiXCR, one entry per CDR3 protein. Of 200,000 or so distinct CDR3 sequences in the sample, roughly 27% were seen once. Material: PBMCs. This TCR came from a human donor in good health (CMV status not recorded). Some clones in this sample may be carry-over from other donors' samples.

CDR3 in amino acids: CASRLEANSEAFF. The CDR3 DNA follows: TGTGCCAGCAGACTGGAAGCGAACAGTGAAGCTTTCTTT. The rearrangement links TRBV7-3 to TRBJ1-1; D gene unclear. The CDR3 is 13 residues long. Germline CDR1 and CDR2: SGHTA and FQGTGA.